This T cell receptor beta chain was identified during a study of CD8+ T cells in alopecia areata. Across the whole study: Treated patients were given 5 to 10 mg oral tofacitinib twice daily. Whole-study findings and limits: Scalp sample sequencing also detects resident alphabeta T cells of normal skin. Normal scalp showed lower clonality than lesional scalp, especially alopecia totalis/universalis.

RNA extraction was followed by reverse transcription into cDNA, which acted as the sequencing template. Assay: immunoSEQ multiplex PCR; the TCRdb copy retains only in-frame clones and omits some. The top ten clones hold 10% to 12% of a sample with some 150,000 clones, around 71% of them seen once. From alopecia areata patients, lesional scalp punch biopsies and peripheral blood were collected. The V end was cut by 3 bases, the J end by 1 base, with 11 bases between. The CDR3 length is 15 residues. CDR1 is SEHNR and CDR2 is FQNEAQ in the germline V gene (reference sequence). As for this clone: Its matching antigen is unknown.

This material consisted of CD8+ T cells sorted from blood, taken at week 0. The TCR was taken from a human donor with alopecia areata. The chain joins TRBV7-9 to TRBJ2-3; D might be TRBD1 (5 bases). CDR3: CASSFRDSRTDTQYF. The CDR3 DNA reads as TGTGCCAGCAGCTTTCGTGACAGCCGCACAGATACGCAGTATTTT. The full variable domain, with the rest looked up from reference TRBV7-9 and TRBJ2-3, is DTGVSQNPRHKITKRGQNVTFRCDPISEHNRLYWYRQTLGQGPEFLTYFQNEAQLEKSRLLSDRFSAERPKGSFSTLEIQRTEQGDSAMYLCASSFRDSRTDTQYFGPGTRLTVL.